Only a few counts were recorded for the clone carrying this TCR beta chain. V was trimmed by 4 bases and J by 3 bases, leaving 13 bases between them. This CDR3 has 14 residues. The germline V gene encodes CDR1 SNHLY and CDR2 FYNNEI. The record originates from a study of PD-1 blockade in classical Hodgkin lymphoma. Profiled with immunoSEQ multiplex PCR; TCRdb holds only in-frame clones, not every one. The sample lists about 100,000 clones, roughly 84% seen once, with 9% to 15% in the top ten. Every patient experienced relapse after autologous stem cell transplantation, and brentuximab vedotin exposure varied.

V is TRBV2 and J is TRBJ2-7; tentatively, D is TRBD2 (6 bases). Here the sequenced sample was peripheral blood mononuclear cells (PBMCs), taken at baseline. The origin of this receptor is a human donor with classical Hodgkin lymphoma. CDR3 residues: CASSGSGSFYEQYF. In DNA form, the CDR3 reads TGTGCCAGCAGTGGGAGCGGGTCCTTCTACGAGCAGTACTTC.